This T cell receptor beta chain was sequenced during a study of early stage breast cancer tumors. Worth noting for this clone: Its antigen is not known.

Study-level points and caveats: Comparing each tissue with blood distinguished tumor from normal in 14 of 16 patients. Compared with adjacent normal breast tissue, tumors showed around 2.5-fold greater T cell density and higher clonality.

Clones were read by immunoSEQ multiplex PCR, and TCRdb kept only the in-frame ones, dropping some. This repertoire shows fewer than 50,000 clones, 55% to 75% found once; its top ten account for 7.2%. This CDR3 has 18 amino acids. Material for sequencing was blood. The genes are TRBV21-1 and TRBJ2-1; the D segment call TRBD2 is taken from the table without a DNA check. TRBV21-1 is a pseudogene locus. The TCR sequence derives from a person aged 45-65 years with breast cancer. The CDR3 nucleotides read TGTGCCAGCAGCAAAGTTACTAGCGGCATCTTCTCCTACAATGAGCAGTTCTTC. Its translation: CASSKVTSGIFSYNEQFF.